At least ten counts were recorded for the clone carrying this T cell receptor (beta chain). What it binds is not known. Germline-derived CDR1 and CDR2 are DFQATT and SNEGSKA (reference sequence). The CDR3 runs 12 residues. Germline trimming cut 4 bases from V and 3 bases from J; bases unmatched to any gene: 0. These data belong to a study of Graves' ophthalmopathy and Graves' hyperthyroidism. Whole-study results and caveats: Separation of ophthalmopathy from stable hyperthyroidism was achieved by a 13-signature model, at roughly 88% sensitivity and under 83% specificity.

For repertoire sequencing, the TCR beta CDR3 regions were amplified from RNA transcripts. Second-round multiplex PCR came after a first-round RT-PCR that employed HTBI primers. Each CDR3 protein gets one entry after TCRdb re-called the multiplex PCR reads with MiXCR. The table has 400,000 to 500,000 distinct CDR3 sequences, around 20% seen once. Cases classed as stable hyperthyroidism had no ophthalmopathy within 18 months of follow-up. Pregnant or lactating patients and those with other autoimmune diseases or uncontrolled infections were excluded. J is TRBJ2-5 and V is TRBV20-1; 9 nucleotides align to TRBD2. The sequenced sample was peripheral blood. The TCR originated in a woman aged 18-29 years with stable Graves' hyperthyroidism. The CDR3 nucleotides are TGCAGTGCTATAGCGGGGGAAGAGACCCAGTACTTC. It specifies CSAIAGEETQYF.